Following are 14 T cell receptor beta chains from one sample sequenced in a study of Tregs in tolerant kidney transplant recipients. Sequenced by immunoSEQ multiplex PCR; TCRdb stores in-frame clones only, minus some. This table has fewer than 80,000 clones, 85% to 90% appearing once. Sequencing was performed on CD4+ T cells from blood, taken before the transplant. The receptors shown here come from a human donor who received a combined kidney and bone marrow transplant.

The V gene is TRBV19, the J gene TRBJ1-4, with D possibly matching TRBD1 (5 bases). The CDR3 is made up of 16 amino acids. Per the germline V gene, CDR1 is LNHDA and CDR2 is SQIVND (reference sequence). The V gene lost 4 bases and the J gene lost 0 bases, with 12 bases spanning the gap. As DNA, the CDR3 is TGTGCCAGTAGTACTCAGGGCAAGGCAACTAATGAAAAACTGTTTTTT. It specifies CASSTQGKATNEKLFF.

This chain uses TRBV27 with TRBJ2-3; 12 nucleotides line up with TRBD2. CDR1 and CDR2 from the germline V gene are MNHEY and SMNVEV (reference sequence). This CDR3 spans 14 amino acids. The V and J ends lost 5 bases and 5 bases, in that order; junction bases with no gene match: 2. DNA for the CDR3: TGTGCCAGCAGTGAGACTAGCGGGAGAGATACGCAGTATTTT. Translating it yields CASSETSGRDTQYF.

This clone was detected once. V is TRBV7-8 and J is TRBJ2-6; 9 bases map to TRBD2. Looked up from germline, CDR1 is SGHVS and CDR2 is FQNEAQ. V lost 6 bases to trimming and J lost 0 bases; unmatched junction nucleotides: 0. The CDR3 covers 15 residues. The CDR3 DNA reads TGTGCCAGCAGGACTAGCGGCTCTGGGGCCAACGTCCTGACTTTC. Translated, it gives CASRTSGSGANVLTF.

The chain recombines TRBV11-1 with TRBJ2-1; D possibly corresponds to TRBD2 (6 bases). Germline CDR1 is SGHAT and CDR2 is FQDESV (reference sequence). Trimming cost V 2 bases and J 6 bases, with 8 bases left between them. The CDR3 runs to 13 residues. This chain's CDR3 is CASSLIGGNEQFF. DNA for the CDR3: TGTGCCAGCAGCTTAATCGGGGGCAATGAGCAGTTCTTC. The variable domain in full, with the rest retrieved from reference TRBV11-1 and TRBJ2-1, is EAEVAQSPRYKITEKSQAVAFWCDPISGHATLYWYRQILGQGPELLVQFQDESVVDDSQLPKDRFSAERLKGVDSTLKIQPAELGDSAMYLCASSLIGGNEQFFGPGTRLTVL.

The chain carries TRBV27 and TRBJ2-5, with TRBD1 matching over 7 bases. Germline V CDR1 and CDR2: MNHEY, SMNVEV (reference sequence). The CDR3 runs 17 residues. The V segment lost 2 bases and the J segment 0 bases; nucleotides outside the gene matches: 9. The CDR3 sequence is CASSLLPGQAHQETQYF. CDR3 coding DNA: TGTGCCAGCAGTTTACTACCCGGACAGGCCCACCAAGAGACCCAGTACTTC.

Points on this clone: Other nucleotide sequences in the sample specify the same CDR3. The genes are TRBV2 and TRBJ1-2; D remains ambiguous. V was pared by 7 bases and J by 1 base, with 7 bases between. CDR1 SNHLY and CDR2 FYNNEI come from the germline V gene. The CDR3 extends over 12 amino acids. The CDR3 region is CASTTSNYGYTF. Written as DNA, the CDR3 is TGTGCCAGCACGACTAGTAACTATGGCTACACCTTC.

As concerns this clone: The same CDR3 arises from other DNA sequences in this sample as well. V gene TRBV9 combines with J gene TRBJ2-5; 14 nucleotides line up with TRBD2. With V trimmed by 2 bases and J by 3 bases, 3 bases remained unmatched. Germline lookup yields CDR1 SGDLS and CDR2 YYNGEE. This CDR3 has 16 residues. In DNA, the CDR3 is TGTGCCAGCAGCGTCGGACTAGCGGGAGGAGAAGAGACCCAGTACTTC. Amino acid sequence: CASSVGLAGGEETQYF.

J is TRBJ1-1 and V is TRBV7-2, with TRBD1 matching 7 bases. V gave up 5 bases and J gave up 5 bases; unmatched junction bases: 8. This CDR3 contains 14 residues. Germline V CDR1 and CDR2: SGHTA, FQGNSA. The chain's CDR3 is CASSPGPGGTEAFF. CDR3 DNA sequence: TGTGCCAGCAGCCCCGGCCCAGGGGGGACTGAAGCTTTCTTT.

The chain uses TRBV4-1 and TRBJ1-1; TRBD1 matches at 9 bases. This CDR3 has 17 amino acids. Germline V gene sequence: CDR1 MGHRA, CDR2 YSYEKL. The ends lost 0 bases at V and 6 bases at J; junction bases unmatched: 11. The CDR3 loop is CASSQDQQGANKAEAFF. The CDR3 DNA sequence: TGCGCCAGCAGCCAAGATCAACAGGGGGCGAATAAGGCTGAAGCTTTCTTT.

V and J are TRBV10-2 and TRBJ2-7; 10 bases match TRBD2. J was trimmed by 4 bases and V by 5 bases; bases with no gene match: 5. Germline V CDR1 and CDR2: WSHSY, SAAADI. This CDR3 is built from 14 residues. CDR3 bases: TGCGCCAGCAGTTCAACTAGCGGGGCGTACGAGCAGTACTTC. It encodes CASSSTSGAYEQYF.

The sample holds one count of this clone. The chain has TRBV5-1 and TRBJ2-3; 9 bases line up with TRBD1. The V gene's germline CDR1 is SGHRS and CDR2 YFSETQ. The length of the CDR3 is 15 residues. Trimming at V came to 4 bases and at J to 0 bases, leaving 3 bases not matched to a gene. CDR3 loop: CASSLGQGSTDTQYF. CDR3 DNA sequence: TGCGCCAGCAGCCTCGGACAGGGGAGCACAGATACGCAGTATTTT.

The chain employs TRBV2 and TRBJ2-7; 8 bases fit TRBD1. The length of the CDR3 is 16 residues. CDR1 is SNHLY, CDR2 FYNNEI, per germline. J lost 2 bases, V lost 8 bases, and 14 bases had no gene match. CDR3 bases: TGTGCCAGCTTACACTGGACAGGGAAAAAACCCTACGAGCAGTACTTC. It encodes CASLHWTGKKPYEQYF.

The chain employs TRBV29-1 and TRBJ2-3; 7 bases agree with TRBD1. Unmatched junction bases numbered 1, after V lost 4 bases and J lost 0 bases. Per the germline V gene, CDR1 is SQVTM and CDR2 is ANQGSEA. The CDR3 is 13 residues long. The CDR3 DNA reads as TGCAGCGTTGCAGGGGGAAGCACAGATACGCAGTATTTT. Its translation: CSVAGGSTDTQYF.

The chain recombines TRBV30 with TRBJ2-1, with 7 bases lining up with TRBD1. The CDR3 runs to 14 residues. Trimming at V came to 1 base and at J to 9 bases, leaving 9 bases not matched to a gene. Germline CDR1 and CDR2: GTSNPN and SVGIG (reference sequence). The CDR3 protein is CAWSERGRIGEQFF. DNA of the CDR3: TGTGCCTGGAGTGAGAGGGGGCGTATTGGTGAGCAGTTCTTC.